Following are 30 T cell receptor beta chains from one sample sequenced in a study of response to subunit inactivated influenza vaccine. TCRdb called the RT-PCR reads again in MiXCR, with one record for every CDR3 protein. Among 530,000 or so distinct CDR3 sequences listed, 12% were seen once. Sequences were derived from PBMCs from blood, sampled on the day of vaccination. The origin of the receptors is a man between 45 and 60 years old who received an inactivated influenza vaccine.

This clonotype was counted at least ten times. CDR3 region: CASSVSGGPSNYGYTF. Written as DNA, the CDR3 is TGTGCCAGCAGCGTGAGCGGGGGACCTTCTAACTATGGCTACACCTTC. V and J are TRBV9 and TRBJ1-2; the D gene is possibly TRBD1 (5 bases). This CDR3 is built from 16 residues. With 2 bases removed from V and 0 bases from J, the gap between germline ends came to 14 bases. CDR1 is SGDLS and CDR2 is YYNGEE in the germline V gene.

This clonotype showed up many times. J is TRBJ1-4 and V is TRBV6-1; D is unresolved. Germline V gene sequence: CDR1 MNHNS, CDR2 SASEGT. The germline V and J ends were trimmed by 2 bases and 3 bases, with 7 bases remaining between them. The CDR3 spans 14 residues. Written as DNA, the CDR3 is TGTGCCAGCAGTGAAAGTCCGGCTAATGAAAAACTGTTTTTT. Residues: CASSESPANEKLFF.

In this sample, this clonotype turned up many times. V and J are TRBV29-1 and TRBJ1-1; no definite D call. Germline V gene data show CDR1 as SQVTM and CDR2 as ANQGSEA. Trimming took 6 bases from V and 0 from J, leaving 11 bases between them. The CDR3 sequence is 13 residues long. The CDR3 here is CSVTGRLNTEAFF. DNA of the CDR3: TGCAGCGTGACTGGACGACTGAACACTGAAGCTTTCTTT.

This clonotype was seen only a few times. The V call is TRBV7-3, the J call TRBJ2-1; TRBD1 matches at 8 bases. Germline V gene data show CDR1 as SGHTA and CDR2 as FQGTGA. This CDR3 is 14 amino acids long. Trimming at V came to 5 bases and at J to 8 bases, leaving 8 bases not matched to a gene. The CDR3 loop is CASSPHNRGDEQFF. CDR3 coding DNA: TGTGCCAGCAGCCCCCATAACAGGGGGGATGAGCAGTTCTTC.

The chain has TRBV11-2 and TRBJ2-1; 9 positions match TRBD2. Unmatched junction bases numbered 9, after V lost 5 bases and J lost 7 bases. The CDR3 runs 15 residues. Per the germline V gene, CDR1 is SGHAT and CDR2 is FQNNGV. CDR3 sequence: CASSRIAGAGNEQFF. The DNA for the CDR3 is TGTGCCAGCAGCAGAATAGCGGGAGCAGGGAATGAGCAGTTCTTC.

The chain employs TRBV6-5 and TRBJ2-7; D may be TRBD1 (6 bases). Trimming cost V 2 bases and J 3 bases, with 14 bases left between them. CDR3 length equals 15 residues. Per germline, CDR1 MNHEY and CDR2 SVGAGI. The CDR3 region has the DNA TGTGCCAGCAGTTACGATGGCAGGGGAGACTACGAGCAGTACTTC. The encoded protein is CASSYDGRGDYEQYF.

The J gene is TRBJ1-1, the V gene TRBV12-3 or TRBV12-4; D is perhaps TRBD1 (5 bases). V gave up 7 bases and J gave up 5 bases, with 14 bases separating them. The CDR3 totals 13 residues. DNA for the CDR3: TGTGCCAGCACCCTGGGGGGGAGGACTGAAGCTTTCTTT. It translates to CASTLGGRTEAFF.

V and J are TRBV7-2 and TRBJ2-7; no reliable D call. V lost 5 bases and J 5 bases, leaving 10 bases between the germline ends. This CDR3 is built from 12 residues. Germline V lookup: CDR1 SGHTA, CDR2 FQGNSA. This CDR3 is CASSQGLNEQYF. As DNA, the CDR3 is TGTGCCAGCAGCCAAGGGCTTAACGAGCAGTACTTC.

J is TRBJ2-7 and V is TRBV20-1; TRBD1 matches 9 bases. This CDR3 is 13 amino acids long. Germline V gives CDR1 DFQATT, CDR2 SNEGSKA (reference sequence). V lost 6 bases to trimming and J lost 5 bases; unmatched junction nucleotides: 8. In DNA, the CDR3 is TGCAGTGCAGGCGGGACAGGGTCCCACGAGCAGTACTTC. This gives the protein CSAGGTGSHEQYF.

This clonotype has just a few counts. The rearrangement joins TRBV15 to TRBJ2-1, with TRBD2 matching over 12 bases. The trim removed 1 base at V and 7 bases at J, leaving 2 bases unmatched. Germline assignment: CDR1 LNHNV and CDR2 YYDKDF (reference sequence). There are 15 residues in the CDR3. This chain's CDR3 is CATSRAGLAGNEQFF. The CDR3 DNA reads TGTGCCACCAGCAGAGCGGGACTAGCGGGTAATGAGCAGTTCTTC.

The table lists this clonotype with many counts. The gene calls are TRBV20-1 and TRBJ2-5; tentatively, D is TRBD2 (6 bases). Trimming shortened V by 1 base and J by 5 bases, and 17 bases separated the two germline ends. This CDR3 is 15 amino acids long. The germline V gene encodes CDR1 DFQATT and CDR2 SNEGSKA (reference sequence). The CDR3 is CSARGISGVDETQYF. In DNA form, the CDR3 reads TGCAGTGCTAGAGGTATTTCGGGAGTGGATGAGACCCAGTACTTC.

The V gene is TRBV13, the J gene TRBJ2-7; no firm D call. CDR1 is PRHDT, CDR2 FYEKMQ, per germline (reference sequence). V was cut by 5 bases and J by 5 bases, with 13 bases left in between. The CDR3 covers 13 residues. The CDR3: CASSRWMGDEQYF. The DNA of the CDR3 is TGTGCCAGCAGCCGCTGGATGGGCGACGAGCAGTACTTC. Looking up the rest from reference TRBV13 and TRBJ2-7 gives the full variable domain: AAGVIQSPRHLIKEKRETATLKCYPIPRHDTVYWYQQGPGQDPQFLISFYEKMQSDKGSIPDRFSAQQFSDYHSELNMSSLELGDSALYFCASSRWMGDEQYFGPGTRLTVT.

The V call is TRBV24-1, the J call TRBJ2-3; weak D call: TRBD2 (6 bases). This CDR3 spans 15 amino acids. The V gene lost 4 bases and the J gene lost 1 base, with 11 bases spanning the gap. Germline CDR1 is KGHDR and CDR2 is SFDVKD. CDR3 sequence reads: CATSDPKRGTDTQYF. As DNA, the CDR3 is TGTGCCACCAGTGACCCTAAGCGGGGCACAGATACGCAGTATTTT.

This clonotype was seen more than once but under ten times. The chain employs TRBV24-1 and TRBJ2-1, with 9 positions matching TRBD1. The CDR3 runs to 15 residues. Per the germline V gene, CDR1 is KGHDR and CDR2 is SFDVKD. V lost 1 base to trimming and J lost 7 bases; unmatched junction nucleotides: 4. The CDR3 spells CATSDLIQGANEQFF. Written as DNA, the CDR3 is TGTGCCACCAGTGATTTAATACAGGGGGCAAATGAGCAGTTCTTC.

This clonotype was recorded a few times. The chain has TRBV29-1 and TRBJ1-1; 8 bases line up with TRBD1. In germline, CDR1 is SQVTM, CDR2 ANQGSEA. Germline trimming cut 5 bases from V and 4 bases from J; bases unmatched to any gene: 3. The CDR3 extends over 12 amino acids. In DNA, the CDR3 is TGCAGCGTTTGGACAGGGACCACTGAAGCTTTCTTT. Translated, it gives CSVWTGTTEAFF.

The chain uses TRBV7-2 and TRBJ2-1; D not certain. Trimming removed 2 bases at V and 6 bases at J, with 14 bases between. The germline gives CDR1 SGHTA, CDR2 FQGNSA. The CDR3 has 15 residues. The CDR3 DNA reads TGTGCCAGCAGCTTATGGGCTGCGGCTTCCAATGAGCAGTTCTTC. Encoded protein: CASSLWAAASNEQFF.

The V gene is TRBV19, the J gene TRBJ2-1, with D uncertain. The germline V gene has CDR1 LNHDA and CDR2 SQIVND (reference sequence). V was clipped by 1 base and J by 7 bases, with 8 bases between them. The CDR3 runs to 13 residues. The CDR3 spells CASSIAEENEQFF. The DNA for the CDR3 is TGTGCCAGTAGTATAGCTGAGGAGAATGAGCAGTTCTTC.

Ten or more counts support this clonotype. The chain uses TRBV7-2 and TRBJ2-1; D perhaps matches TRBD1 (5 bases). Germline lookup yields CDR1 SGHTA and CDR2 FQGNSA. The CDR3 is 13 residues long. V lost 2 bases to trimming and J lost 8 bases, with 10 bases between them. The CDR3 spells CASSLTRDDEQFF. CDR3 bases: TGTGCCAGCAGCTTAACCAGGGATGATGAGCAGTTCTTC.

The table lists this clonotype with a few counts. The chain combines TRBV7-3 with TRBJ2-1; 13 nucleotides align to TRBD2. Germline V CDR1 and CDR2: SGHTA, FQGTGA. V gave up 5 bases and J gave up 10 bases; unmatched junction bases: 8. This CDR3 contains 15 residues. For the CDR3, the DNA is TGTGCCAGCAGCCCTGGACTAGCGGGAGTTTCCGAGCAGTTCTTC. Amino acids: CASSPGLAGVSEQFF.

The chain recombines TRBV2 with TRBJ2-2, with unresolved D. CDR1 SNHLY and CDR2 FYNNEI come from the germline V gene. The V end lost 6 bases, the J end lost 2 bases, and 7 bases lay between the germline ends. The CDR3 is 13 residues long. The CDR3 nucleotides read TGTGCCAGCAGGGCAGATAACACCGGGGAGCTGTTTTTT. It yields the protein CASRADNTGELFF.

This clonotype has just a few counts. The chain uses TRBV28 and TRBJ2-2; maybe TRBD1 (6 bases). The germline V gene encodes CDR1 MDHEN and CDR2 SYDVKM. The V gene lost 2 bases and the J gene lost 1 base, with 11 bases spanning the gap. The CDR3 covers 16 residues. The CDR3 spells CASSLIGTLNTGELFF. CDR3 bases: TGTGCCAGCAGTTTAATTGGGACACTGAACACCGGGGAGCTGTTTTTT. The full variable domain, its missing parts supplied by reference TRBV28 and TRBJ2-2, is DVKVTQSSRYLVKRTGEKVFLECVQDMDHENMFWYRQDPGLGLRLIYFSYDVKMKEKGDIPEGYSVSREKKERFSLILESASTNQTSMYLCASSLIGTLNTGELFFGEGSRLTVL.

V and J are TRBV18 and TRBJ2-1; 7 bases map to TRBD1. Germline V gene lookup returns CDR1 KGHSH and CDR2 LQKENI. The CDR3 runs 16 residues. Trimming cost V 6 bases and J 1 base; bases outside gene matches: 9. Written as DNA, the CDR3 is TGTGCCAGCTCCAAGACAGGGTCCGTTTCCTACAATGAGCAGTTCTTC. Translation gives CASSKTGSVSYNEQFF. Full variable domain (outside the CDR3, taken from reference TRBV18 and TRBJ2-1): NAGVMQNPRHLVRRRGQEARLRCSPMKGHSHVYWYRQLPEEGLKFMVYLQKENIIDESGMPKERFSAEFPKEGPSILRIQQVVRGDSAAYFCASSKTGSVSYNEQFFGPGTRLTVL.

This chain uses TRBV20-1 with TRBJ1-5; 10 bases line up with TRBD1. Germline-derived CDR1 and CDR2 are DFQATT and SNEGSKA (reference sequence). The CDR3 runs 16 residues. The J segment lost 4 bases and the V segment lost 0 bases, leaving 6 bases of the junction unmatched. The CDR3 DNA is TGCAGTGCTAGAGATTCGGGACAGGGGCTAAATCAGCCCCAGCATTTT. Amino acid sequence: CSARDSGQGLNQPQHF.

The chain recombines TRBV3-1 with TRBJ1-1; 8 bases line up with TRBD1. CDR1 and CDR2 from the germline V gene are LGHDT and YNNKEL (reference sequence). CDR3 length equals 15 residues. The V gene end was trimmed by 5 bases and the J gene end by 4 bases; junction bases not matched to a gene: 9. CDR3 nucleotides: TGTGCCAGCAGCTTATATCGGCAGGGGGCCACTGAAGCTTTCTTT. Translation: CASSLYRQGATEAFF. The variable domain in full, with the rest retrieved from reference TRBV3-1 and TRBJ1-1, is DTAVSQTPKYLVTQMGNDKSIKCEQNLGHDTMYWYKQDSKKFLKIMFSYNNKELIINETVPNRFSPKSPDKAHLNLHINSLELGDSAVYFCASSLYRQGATEAFFGQGTRLTVV.

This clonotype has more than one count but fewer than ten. In nucleotides, the CDR3 is TGTGCCAGCAGTGGGACAGAAGACACAGATACGCAGTATTTT. This gives the protein CASSGTEDTDTQYF. The chain uses TRBV28 and TRBJ2-3, with 7 bases lining up with TRBD1. Per germline, CDR1 MDHEN and CDR2 SYDVKM. Trimming cost V 5 bases and J 2 bases; bases outside gene matches: 4. There are 14 residues in the CDR3.

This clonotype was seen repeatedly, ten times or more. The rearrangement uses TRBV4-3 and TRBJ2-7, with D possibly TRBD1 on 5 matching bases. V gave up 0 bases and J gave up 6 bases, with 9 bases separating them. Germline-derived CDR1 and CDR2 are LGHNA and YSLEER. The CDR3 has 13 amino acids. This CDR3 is CASSQDRQTEQYF. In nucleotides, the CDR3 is TGCGCCAGCAGCCAAGATCGACAGACCGAGCAGTACTTC.

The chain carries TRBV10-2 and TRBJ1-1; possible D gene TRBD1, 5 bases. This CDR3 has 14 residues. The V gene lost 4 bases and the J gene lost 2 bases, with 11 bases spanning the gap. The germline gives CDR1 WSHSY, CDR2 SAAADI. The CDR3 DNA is TGCGCCAGCAGTGGTGGGGCAATAAACACTGAAGCTTTCTTT. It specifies CASSGGAINTEAFF.

DNA for the CDR3: TGTGCCAGCTCACCAAGGAGCGCAGCGGGAGTATCAGCAGATACGCAGTATTTT. Translation: CASSPRSAAGVSADTQYF. V gene TRBV18 combines with J gene TRBJ2-3; the match to TRBD2 covers 8 bases. The CDR3 loop spans 18 amino acids. V was clipped by 2 bases and J by 4 bases; unmatched bases: 14. Germline V gene data show CDR1 as KGHSH and CDR2 as LQKENI.

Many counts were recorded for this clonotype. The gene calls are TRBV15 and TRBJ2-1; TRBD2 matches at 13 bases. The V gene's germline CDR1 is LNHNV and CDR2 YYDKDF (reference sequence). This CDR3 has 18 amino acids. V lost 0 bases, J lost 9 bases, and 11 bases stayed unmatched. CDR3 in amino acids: CATSRDSLRTSGSLEQFF. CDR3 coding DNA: TGTGCCACCAGCAGAGACTCACTCCGGACTAGCGGGAGTCTTGAGCAGTTCTTC.

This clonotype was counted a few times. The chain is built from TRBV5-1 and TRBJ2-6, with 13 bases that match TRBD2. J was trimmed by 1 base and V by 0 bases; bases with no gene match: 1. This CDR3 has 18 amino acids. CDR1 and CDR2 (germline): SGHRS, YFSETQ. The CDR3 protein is CASSLEGLAGSGANVLTF. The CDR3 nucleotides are TGCGCCAGCAGCTTGGAGGGACTAGCGGGGTCTGGGGCCAACGTCCTGACTTTC.